Listed below are T cell receptor beta chains from one sample, sequenced in a study of chemoradiotherapy in HPV16-positive cancers. Using immunoSEQ multiplex PCR, the repertoire was profiled, and TCRdb retains in-frame clones only, with some absent. The sample contains 1,500 to 2,000 clones, 90% to 97% of which appear only once. The source was tumor tissue, collected from a patient who underwent chemoradiotherapy. The receptors were sampled from a human donor with HPV-associated anogenital cancer. Both conserved end residues are part of each CDR3. Each record gives: clone size, J gene, V gene, D gene, CDR3 protein, CDR3 DNA. The D gene is left open where the match is weak. Expanded clones are given a class, and other clones once, few, many or no size at all.

clone size: -; J gene: TRBJ2-7; V gene: TRBV5-1; D gene: TRBD1; CDR3 protein: CASSRDRGYEQYF; CDR3 DNA: TGCGCCAGCAGCCGGGACAGGGGGTACGAGCAGTACTTC
clone size: -; J gene: TRBJ1-2; V gene: TRBV15; D gene: TRBD1; CDR3 protein: CATSSRETGKYYGYTF; CDR3 DNA: TGTGCCACCAGCAGCCGAGAGACAGGGAAGTACTATGGCTACACCTTC
clone size: -; J gene: TRBJ2-1; V gene: TRBV6-4; D gene: -; CDR3 protein: CASSAGLRGEQFF; CDR3 DNA: TGTGCCAGCAGTGCGGGACTCCGGGGTGAGCAGTTCTTC
clone size: -; J gene: TRBJ2-5; V gene: TRBV9; D gene: -; CDR3 protein: CASSVAGGPQETQYF; CDR3 DNA: TGTGCCAGCAGCGTAGCTGGGGGGCCGCAAGAGACCCAGTACTTC
clone size: -; J gene: TRBJ2-5; V gene: TRBV19; D gene: TRBD1; CDR3 protein: CATNRGPQETQYF; CDR3 DNA: TGTGCCACCAACAGGGGTCCACAAGAGACCCAGTACTTC
clone size: few; J gene: TRBJ2-7; V gene: TRBV30; D gene: TRBD2; CDR3 protein: CARSRAGDVNEQYF; CDR3 DNA: TGTGCAAGAAGCCGAGCGGGAGATGTCAACGAGCAGTACTTC
clone size: once; J gene: TRBJ2-5; V gene: TRBV9; D gene: -; CDR3 protein: CASSVGSGRQETQYF; CDR3 DNA: TGTGCCAGCAGCGTCGGATCGGGTCGGCAAGAGACCCAGTACTTC
clone size: -; J gene: TRBJ2-5; V gene: TRBV27; D gene: -; CDR3 protein: CASSPQGGQGETQYF; CDR3 DNA: TGTGCCAGCAGTCCCCAGGGGGGGCAAGGAGAGACCCAGTACTTC
clone size: -; J gene: TRBJ1-5; V gene: TRBV28; D gene: -; CDR3 protein: CASSFIQGGTQPQHF; CDR3 DNA: TGTGCCAGCAGTTTTATCCAGGGCGGAACTCAGCCCCAGCATTTT
clone size: -; J gene: TRBJ1-2; V gene: TRBV7-9; D gene: -; CDR3 protein: CASSLWGAPNYGYTF; CDR3 DNA: TGTGCCAGCAGCTTATGGGGGGCCCCTAACTATGGCTACACCTTC
clone size: -; J gene: TRBJ2-1; V gene: TRBV11-2; D gene: TRBD2; CDR3 protein: CASSPGSGGYNEQFF; CDR3 DNA: TGTGCCAGCAGCCCAGGTAGCGGGGGCTACAATGAGCAGTTCTTC
clone size: -; J gene: TRBJ2-1; V gene: TRBV6-4; D gene: TRBD2; CDR3 protein: CASSDGSSGANEQFF; CDR3 DNA: TGTGCCAGCAGTGACGGTTCTAGCGGGGCTAATGAGCAGTTCTTC
clone size: -; J gene: TRBJ2-6; V gene: TRBV4-3; D gene: -; CDR3 protein: CASSQGDTGSGANVLTF; CDR3 DNA: TGCGCCAGCAGCCAAGGGGACACGGGCTCTGGGGCCAACGTCCTGACTTTC
clone size: -; J gene: TRBJ1-6; V gene: TRBV30; D gene: -; CDR3 protein: CAWSRSLQSSYNSPLHF; CDR3 DNA: TGTGCCTGGAGTCGGAGTCTGCAAAGCTCCTATAATTCACCCCTCCACTTT
clone size: -; J gene: TRBJ1-5; V gene: TRBV10-2; D gene: TRBD1; CDR3 protein: CASSDRASNQPQHF; CDR3 DNA: TGCGCCAGCAGCGACAGGGCTAGCAATCAGCCCCAGCATTTT
clone size: -; J gene: TRBJ2-3; V gene: TRBV7-3; D gene: -; CDR3 protein: CASSLGATDTQYF; CDR3 DNA: TGTGCCAGCAGCTTAGGGGCCACAGATACGCAGTATTTT
clone size: -; J gene: TRBJ2-2; V gene: TRBV6-6; D gene: -; CDR3 protein: CASSYGTNTNTGELFF; CDR3 DNA: TGTGCCAGCAGTTACGGGACAAATACGAACACCGGGGAGCTGTTTTTT
clone size: -; J gene: TRBJ2-4; V gene: TRBV7-2; D gene: TRBD1; CDR3 protein: CASSLTGGWDKNIQYF; CDR3 DNA: TGTGCCAGCAGCCTAACAGGGGGCTGGGACAAAAACATTCAGTACTTC
clone size: -; J gene: TRBJ1-1; V gene: TRBV25-1; D gene: TRBD1; CDR3 protein: CASTSTGVYTEAFF; CDR3 DNA: TGTGCCAGCACCTCAACAGGGGTCTACACTGAAGCTTTCTTT
clone size: -; J gene: TRBJ2-2; V gene: TRBV2; D gene: -; CDR3 protein: CASSSPHGTGELFF; CDR3 DNA: TGTGCCAGCAGTTCCCCCCACGGAACCGGGGAGCTGTTTTTT
clone size: -; J gene: TRBJ2-5; V gene: TRBV5-1; D gene: TRBD1; CDR3 protein: CASSRGTGTGKETQYF; CDR3 DNA: TGCGCCAGCAGCAGAGGGACAGGGACTGGGAAAGAGACCCAGTACTTC
clone size: -; J gene: TRBJ2-2; V gene: TRBV21-1; D gene: -; CDR3 protein: CASKEEFVVGDDGELFF; CDR3 DNA: TGTGCCAGCAAAGAGGAGTTCGTGGTAGGGGATGACGGGGAGCTGTTTTTT
clone size: -; J gene: TRBJ1-5; V gene: TRBV28; D gene: -; CDR3 protein: CASLGVASNQPQHF; CDR3 DNA: TGTGCCAGCCTTGGGGTAGCAAGCAATCAGCCCCAGCATTTT
clone size: -; J gene: TRBJ2-7; V gene: TRBV13; D gene: TRBD1; CDR3 protein: CASSPMGRGPDGEQYF; CDR3 DNA: TGTGCCAGCAGCCCTATGGGAAGGGGGCCAGACGGCGAGCAGTACTTC
clone size: -; J gene: TRBJ2-5; V gene: TRBV6-5; D gene: -; CDR3 protein: CASSYYSSSQETQYF; CDR3 DNA: TGTGCCAGCAGTTACTACAGTTCATCTCAAGAGACCCAGTACTTC
clone size: once; J gene: TRBJ1-1; V gene: TRBV4-2; D gene: -; CDR3 protein: CASTGFLPNTEAFF; CDR3 DNA: TGTGCCAGCACAGGGTTTTTGCCGAACACTGAAGCTTTCTTT
clone size: -; J gene: TRBJ2-7; V gene: TRBV7-9; D gene: TRBD2; CDR3 protein: CASSFGRTSGGYEQYF; CDR3 DNA: TGTGCCAGCAGCTTCGGCAGAACTAGCGGGGGGTACGAGCAGTACTTC
clone size: -; J gene: TRBJ1-5; V gene: TRBV5-5; D gene: TRBD1; CDR3 protein: CASSFSGTGHQPQHF; CDR3 DNA: TGTGCCAGCAGCTTTAGTGGGACAGGGCATCAGCCCCAGCATTTT
clone size: -; J gene: TRBJ1-1; V gene: TRBV6-1; D gene: -; CDR3 protein: CASSRTENTEAFF; CDR3 DNA: TGTGCCAGCAGTCGGACAGAGAACACTGAAGCTTTCTTT
clone size: -; J gene: TRBJ2-1; V gene: TRBV10-3; D gene: -; CDR3 protein: CAISALGVVNEQFF; CDR3 DNA: TGTGCCATCAGTGCCCTAGGTGTAGTTAATGAGCAGTTCTTC
clone size: -; J gene: TRBJ2-3; V gene: TRBV9; D gene: -; CDR3 protein: CASSVAGAAFTDTQYF; CDR3 DNA: TGTGCCAGCAGCGTAGCAGGGGCCGCCTTCACAGATACGCAGTATTTT
clone size: -; J gene: TRBJ2-1; V gene: TRBV4-3; D gene: TRBD2; CDR3 protein: CASSQASGDLYNEQFF; CDR3 DNA: TGCGCCAGCAGCCAAGCTAGCGGGGATTTATACAATGAGCAGTTCTTC
clone size: -; J gene: TRBJ2-5; V gene: TRBV27; D gene: -; CDR3 protein: CASAVGGPLPQYF; CDR3 DNA: TGTGCCAGCGCCGTGGGGGGGCCCCTCCCCCAGTACTTC
clone size: -; J gene: TRBJ1-2; V gene: TRBV2; D gene: -; CDR3 protein: CASSDTNYGYTF; CDR3 DNA: TGTGCCAGCAGTGACACTAACTATGGCTACACCTTC
clone size: -; J gene: TRBJ1-4; V gene: TRBV6-1; D gene: -; CDR3 protein: CASSRGTANNEKLFF; CDR3 DNA: TGTGCCAGCAGCAGAGGGACGGCCAATAATGAAAAACTGTTTTTT
clone size: -; J gene: TRBJ2-3; V gene: TRBV2; D gene: -; CDR3 protein: CASSVSSAPTDTQYF; CDR3 DNA: TGTGCCAGCAGTGTGTCTAGCGCCCCCACAGATACGCAGTATTTT
clone size: once; J gene: TRBJ2-3; V gene: TRBV15; D gene: -; CDR3 protein: CATSSSSTDTQYF; CDR3 DNA: TGTGCCACCAGTAGCTCTAGCACAGATACGCAGTATTTT
clone size: -; J gene: TRBJ1-1; V gene: TRBV9; D gene: -; CDR3 protein: CASSVGGGRLNTEAFF; CDR3 DNA: TGTGCCAGCAGCGTAGGTGGGGGTCGGTTGAACACTGAAGCTTTCTTT
clone size: -; J gene: TRBJ2-1; V gene: TRBV6-6; D gene: -; CDR3 protein: CASSPIGNEQFF; CDR3 DNA: TGTGCCAGCAGCCCTATAGGCAATGAGCAGTTCTTC
clone size: once; J gene: TRBJ1-2; V gene: TRBV5-8; D gene: -; CDR3 protein: CASSLGENRVIDGYTF; CDR3 DNA: TGTGCCAGCAGCTTGGGTGAAAACAGGGTAATCGATGGCTACACCTTC
clone size: -; J gene: TRBJ2-2; V gene: TRBV6-4; D gene: -; CDR3 protein: CASSDSYTGELFF; CDR3 DNA: TGTGCCAGCAGTGACAGCTACACCGGGGAGCTGTTTTTT
clone size: -; J gene: TRBJ2-1; V gene: TRBV6-1; D gene: -; CDR3 protein: CASGRGLTSYNEQFF; CDR3 DNA: TGTGCCAGCGGGCGGGGCCTCACCTCCTACAATGAGCAGTTCTTC
clone size: -; J gene: TRBJ1-6; V gene: TRBV6-6; D gene: TRBD1; CDR3 protein: CASIKQGSPLHF; CDR3 DNA: TGTGCCAGCATTAAACAGGGGTCACCCCTCCACTTT
clone size: -; J gene: TRBJ1-1; V gene: TRBV2; D gene: -; CDR3 protein: CASSADRNTEAFF; CDR3 DNA: TGTGCCAGCAGTGCAGACAGGAACACTGAAGCTTTCTTT
clone size: -; J gene: TRBJ2-1; V gene: TRBV15; D gene: -; CDR3 protein: CATSSVSLNNEQFF; CDR3 DNA: TGTGCCACCAGCAGTGTGTCTTTGAACAATGAGCAGTTCTTC
clone size: once; J gene: TRBJ2-7; V gene: TRBV21-1; D gene: -; CDR3 protein: CASRLAGDSYEQYF; CDR3 DNA: TGTGCCAGCAGGCTAGCGGGAGATTCCTACGAGCAGTACTTC
clone size: -; J gene: TRBJ1-1; V gene: TRBV7-9; D gene: -; CDR3 protein: CASSFERSTEAFF; CDR3 DNA: TGTGCCAGCAGCTTCGAGCGGAGCACTGAAGCTTTCTTT